Following are 27 T cell receptor beta chains from one sample sequenced in a study of blood T cell repertoires in COVID-19. Here immunoSEQ multiplex PCR was the method, and the copy in TCRdb shows in-frame clones only, minus some. Of about 47,000 clones in the sample, more than 80% are singletons; the top ten hold about 10%. Sequencing input: peripheral blood. All receptors derive from a man aged 55 to 70 with acute or convalescent COVID-19.

J is TRBJ1-2 and V is TRBV12-5; 7 bases map to TRBD1. The CDR3 extends over 15 amino acids. The germline V gene has CDR1 LGHNT and CDR2 FRNRAP. V was clipped by 5 bases and J by 0 bases; unmatched bases: 6. CDR3 in DNA: TGTGCTAGTGGTATCCAGGGGGTAGCTAACTATGGCTACACCTTC. Translating it yields CASGIQGVANYGYTF. The full variable domain, in which reference TRBV12-5 and TRBJ1-2 provide the parts outside the CDR3, is DARVTQTPRHKVTEMGQEVTMRCQPILGHNTVFWYRQTMMQGLELLAYFRNRAPLDDSGMPKDRFSAEMPDATLATLKIQPSEPRDSAVYFCASGIQGVANYGYTFGSGTRLTVV.

CDR3 residues: CASSQSQTVNTEAFF. In DNA, the CDR3 is TGCGCCAGCAGCCAATCTCAGACAGTAAACACTGAAGCTTTCTTT. This chain links TRBV4-1 with TRBJ1-1; possibly TRBD1 for D (5 bases). Germline CDR1 MGHRA, CDR2 YSYEKL. CDR3 length: 15 residues. Deletions cut 2 bases from V and 2 bases from J, with 12 bases between.

This chain connects TRBV18 to TRBJ1-2; no clear D gene. Between the trimmed V and J ends, which lost 2 bases and 2 bases, there was a span of 12 bases. The CDR3 runs 15 residues. Germline CDR1 reads KGHSH; CDR2 reads LQKENI. The CDR3 loop reads CASSPNEAANYGYTF. Here the CDR3 DNA reads TGTGCCAGCTCACCAAATGAGGCAGCAAACTATGGCTACACCTTC.

The chain links TRBV5-1 to TRBJ2-3; TRBD2 agrees at 11 bases. The CDR3 extends over 18 amino acids. Per germline, CDR1 SGHRS and CDR2 YFSETQ. The V gene end was trimmed by 0 bases and the J gene end by 1 base; junction bases not matched to a gene: 7. CDR3 in DNA: TGCGCCAGCAGCTTGGTGTCTAGCGGGGGGCGCGGCACAGATACGCAGTATTTT. Translation: CASSLVSSGGRGTDTQYF.

The CDR3 region has the DNA TGTGCCAGTCTTGGACAGGGCTTTGGCAACACCATATATTTT. This encodes CASLGQGFGNTIYF. The chain uses TRBV25-1 and TRBJ1-3, with 8 bases matching TRBD1. Germline lookup yields CDR1 MGHDK and CDR2 SYGVNS. There are 14 residues in the CDR3. Trimming at V came to 9 bases and at J to 7 bases, leaving 11 bases not matched to a gene.

The gene calls are TRBV7-9 and TRBJ2-7, with D maybe TRBD2 (5 bases). The CDR3 runs 15 residues. Trimming took 5 bases from V and 7 from J, leaving 21 bases between them. Germline-derived CDR1 and CDR2 are SEHNR and FQNEAQ (reference sequence). CDR3 nucleotide sequence: TGTGCCAGCAGCCCCCCGGGCCGAGGGCCCGATGAGCAGTACTTC. Protein sequence: CASSPPGRGPDEQYF. The whole variable domain, filled in from reference TRBV7-9 and TRBJ2-7, reads DTGVSQNPRHKITKRGQNVTFRCDPISEHNRLYWYRQTLGQGPEFLTYFQNEAQLEKSRLLSDRFSAERPKGSFSTLEIQRTEQGDSAMYLCASSPPGRGPDEQYFGPGTRLTVT.

The chain joins TRBV7-8 to TRBJ1-1; weak D call: TRBD1 (6 bases). Germline V gene data show CDR1 as SGHVS and CDR2 as FQNEAQ. This CDR3 spans 13 amino acids. V lost 6 bases and J 4 bases, leaving 12 bases between the germline ends. As DNA, the CDR3 is TGTGCCAGCAGGCCACGAGGGGGCACTGAAGCTTTCTTT. It is translated as CASRPRGGTEAFF.

This chain links TRBV19 with TRBJ1-1; D is undetermined. The V end was cut by 9 bases, the J end by 1 base, with 6 bases between. The CDR3 covers 11 residues. From germline, CDR1 is LNHDA and CDR2 SQIVND (reference sequence). CDR3 bases: TGTGCCAGCTACAGGAACACTGAAGCTTTCTTT. It codes for CASYRNTEAFF.

The chain links TRBV6-2 or TRBV6-3 to TRBJ2-1; 12 nucleotides line up with TRBD1. With V trimmed by 4 bases and J by 1 base, 5 bases remained unmatched. Germline V lookup: CDR1 MNHEY, CDR2 SVGEGT. This CDR3 spans 17 amino acids. The chain's CDR3 is CASSSGTGGRSYNEQFF. CDR3 in DNA: TGTGCCAGCAGTTCCGGGACAGGGGGCAGGTCCTACAATGAGCAGTTCTTC.

This clone was recorded a few times. This sequence joins TRBV11-2 and TRBJ2-7, with D maybe TRBD1 (6 bases). From germline, CDR1 is SGHAT and CDR2 FQNNGV. The CDR3 is 15 residues long. Trimming shortened V by 0 bases and J by 5 bases, and 14 bases separated the two germline ends. The CDR3 protein is CASSLEYSGVHEQYF. The DNA for the CDR3 is TGTGCCAGCAGCTTAGAGTATTCAGGGGTTCACGAGCAGTACTTC.

The chain has TRBV7-8 and TRBJ2-3; 7 bases match TRBD1. Germline CDR1 reads SGHVS; CDR2 reads FQNEAQ. The CDR3 extends over 15 amino acids. Trimming took 4 bases from V and 0 from J; bases not matched to a gene: 4. The CDR3 loop is CASSSYRGSTDTQYF. Here the CDR3 DNA reads TGTGCCAGCAGCTCTTACAGGGGTAGCACAGATACGCAGTATTTT. The complete variable domain, with remaining parts taken from reference TRBV7-8 and TRBJ2-3, reads GAGVSQSPRYKVAKRGQDVALRCDPISGHVSLFWYQQALGQGPEFLTYFQNEAQLDKSGLPSDRFFAERPEGSVSTLKIQRTQQEDSAVYLCASSSYRGSTDTQYFGPGTRLTVL.

The chain has TRBV9 and TRBJ2-6, with a weak D call TRBD1 (5 bases). Germline V gene sequence: CDR1 SGDLS, CDR2 YYNGEE. The CDR3 runs to 16 residues. Trimming took 3 bases from V and 0 from J, leaving 10 bases between them. The CDR3 loop is CASSGRQSSGANVLTF. In nucleotides, the CDR3 is TGTGCCAGCAGCGGAAGACAGAGCTCTGGGGCCAACGTCCTGACTTTC. The variable domain in full, completed from reference TRBV9 and TRBJ2-6, reads DSGVTQTPKHLITATGQRVTLRCSPRSGDLSVYWYQQSLDQGLQFLIQYYNGEERAKGNILERFSAQQFPDLHSELNLSSLELGDSALYFCASSGRQSSGANVLTFGAGSRLTVL.

V and J are TRBV3-1 (or the pseudogene TRBV3-2) and TRBJ1-1; a possible D gene is TRBD1 (6 bases). Trimming removed 1 base from V and 0 bases from J, with 6 bases in between. This CDR3 region has 14 residues. CDR1 is LGHDT and CDR2 is YNNKEL in the germline V gene (reference sequence). The CDR3 DNA sequence: TGTGCCAGCAGCCAAGGGACAGTGAACACTGAAGCTTTCTTT. This encodes CASSQGTVNTEAFF.

The V gene is TRBV7-9, the J gene TRBJ1-2, with D maybe TRBD1 (6 bases). Germline assignment: CDR1 SEHNR and CDR2 FQNEAQ (reference sequence). The CDR3 has 14 amino acids. Trimming left V 4 bases short and J 8 bases short, with 17 bases between. The CDR3 sequence is CASSSLSGHDGYTF. Here the CDR3 DNA reads TGTGCCAGCAGCTCGCTCTCGGGACACGACGGCTACACCTTC.

The chain carries TRBV21-1 and TRBJ1-2. TRBV21-1 is reported as a pseudogene. The CDR3 covers 16 residues. The CDR3 coding sequence is TGTGCCAGCAGCTCCGAGGTCGATCTCTATAACTATGGCTACACCTTC. Protein product: CASSSEVDLYNYGYTF.

The chain joins TRBV7-9 to TRBJ2-1; perhaps TRBD2 as D (7 bases). The germline V gene encodes CDR1 SEHNR and CDR2 FQNEAQ (reference sequence). The CDR3 is made up of 14 amino acids. Trimming took off 2 bases at V and 5 bases at J, with 10 bases between the two ends. The CDR3 bases are TGTGCCAGCAGCTTACGGGGGGCCAACAATGAGCAGTTCTTC. This translates into CASSLRGANNEQFF.

The chain couples TRBV6-4 to TRBJ1-2, with D perhaps TRBD1 (6 bases). This CDR3 is built from 16 residues. The V end lost 0 bases, the J end lost 6 bases, and 17 bases lay between the germline ends. CDR1 MRHNA and CDR2 SNTAGT come from the germline V gene. The DNA of the CDR3 is TGTGCCAGCAGTGACTCGGCAGGGGAAGATAGGAATGGCTACACCTTC. Its protein is CASSDSAGEDRNGYTF.

In its sample, this clone was seen once. The rearrangement joins TRBV29-1 to TRBJ1-1, with 7 positions matching TRBD1. This CDR3 spans 13 amino acids. V shed 6 bases, J shed 5 bases, and the junction held 9 bases outside the gene matches. The germline V gene has CDR1 SQVTM and CDR2 ANQGSEA. CDR3: CSVSQGRSTEAFF. The CDR3 DNA follows: TGCAGCGTCTCACAGGGGCGAAGTACTGAAGCTTTCTTT.

As DNA, the CDR3 is TGCGCCAGCAGCCTCGACAGGGGACAGACCCAGTACTTC. It yields the protein CASSLDRGQTQYF. The chain is built from TRBV4-1 and TRBJ2-5; 8 bases line up with TRBD1. This CDR3 comprises 13 residues. With 4 bases clipped from V and 6 bases from J, the junction kept 4 bases outside the gene matches. CDR1 is MGHRA and CDR2 is YSYEKL in the germline V gene.

J is TRBJ1-6 and V is TRBV9; D perhaps matches TRBD1 (5 bases). V was clipped by 3 bases and J by 12 bases, with 7 bases between them. The CDR3 length is 11 residues. Germline CDR1 and CDR2: SGDLS and YYNGEE. The chain's CDR3 is CASSDQGPLHF. CDR3 in DNA: TGTGCCAGCAGCGACCAGGGACCCCTCCACTTT. Complete variable domain (other parts from reference TRBV9 and TRBJ1-6): DSGVTQTPKHLITATGQRVTLRCSPRSGDLSVYWYQQSLDQGLQFLIQYYNGEERAKGNILERFSAQQFPDLHSELNLSSLELGDSALYFCASSDQGPLHFGNGTRLTVT.

The chain joins TRBV5-6 to TRBJ1-1; D is uncertain. The CDR3 spans 15 residues. V lost 7 bases, J lost 0 bases, and 16 bases lay in between. Looked up from germline, CDR1 is SGHDT and CDR2 is YYEEEE. CDR3 sequence reads: CASLKTGHLNTEAFF. CDR3 nucleotide sequence: TGTGCCAGCCTTAAAACGGGTCATTTGAACACTGAAGCTTTCTTT. Filled out from reference TRBV5-6 and TRBJ1-1, the complete variable domain reads DAGVTQSPTHLIKTRGQQVTLRCSPKSGHDTVSWYQQALGQGPQFIFQYYEEEERQRGNFPDRFSGHQFPNYSSELNVNALLLGDSALYLCASLKTGHLNTEAFFGQGTRLTVV.

The chain is built from TRBV11-2 and TRBJ2-3; weak D call: TRBD1 (5 bases). This CDR3 region has 14 residues. Germline V CDR1 and CDR2: SGHAT, FQNNGV. V lost 4 bases and J 2 bases, leaving 10 bases between the germline ends. The CDR3 nucleotides are TGTGCCAGCAGCTACAGACAGTTCACAGATACGCAGTATTTT. Translating gives CASSYRQFTDTQYF.

V gene TRBV7-8 combines with J gene TRBJ1-4; D is possibly TRBD1 (5 bases). The ends were cut back, 3 bases at V and 8 bases at J, with 13 bases in the middle. The CDR3 is made up of 14 amino acids. Germline V gene data show CDR1 as SGHVS and CDR2 as FQNEAQ. The DNA of the CDR3 is TGTGCCAGCAGCTTCTCCAGGGTAACGGAAAAACTGTTTTTT. It yields the protein CASSFSRVTEKLFF.

This chain connects TRBV6-4 to TRBJ1-2, with D unclear. This CDR3 has 14 amino acids. CDR1 is MRHNA and CDR2 is SNTAGT in the germline V gene. Trimming stripped 6 bases from V and 4 bases from J, with 15 bases between. CDR3 region: CASRPDRGSYGYTF. Written as DNA, the CDR3 is TGTGCCAGCAGACCCGACCGGGGTTCCTATGGCTACACCTTC.

This chain joins TRBV4-1 and TRBJ1-5; D remains ambiguous. The CDR3 runs to 15 residues. Germline V lookup: CDR1 MGHRA, CDR2 YSYEKL. Trimming removed 1 base at V and 7 bases at J, with 14 bases between. The CDR3 nucleotides are TGCGCCAGCAGCCAAGTATTAGGAGGGCACCAGCCCCAGCATTTT. Its protein is CASSQVLGGHQPQHF.

J is TRBJ1-3 and V is TRBV30; TRBD1 matches 10 bases. This CDR3 region has 10 residues. V lost 6 bases, J lost 14 bases, and 4 bases stayed unmatched. Looked up from germline, CDR1 is GTSNPN and CDR2 is SVGIG (reference sequence). The CDR3 region is CACGDRGVYF. In nucleotides, the CDR3 is TGTGCCTGTGGGGACAGGGGAGTATATTTT.

About this clone: The germline gene is not matched at one end of the junction; a read error may be the cause. The chain joins TRBV7-2 to TRBJ2-1; D is possibly TRBD1 (5 bases). CDR3 length: 12 residues. Germline V gives CDR1 SGHTA, CDR2 FQGNSA. CDR3 residues: CASSLGDSRVLF. CDR3 sequence (DNA): TGTGCCAGCAGCTTAGGTGACAGTCGGGTTCTCTTC.